Below, 16 T cell receptor beta chains from the same sample are listed, as sequenced in a study of T-cell memory formation after mild COVID-19. TCRdb called the 5' RACE reads again in MiXCR, with one record for every CDR3 protein. The sample has 240,000 or so distinct CDR3 sequences; over 8.5% are singletons. Input material: PBMCs or a T cell subset sorted from them (not recorded which). All receptors come from a man aged 18 to 29 who had mild COVID-19 (a few samples of this study predate the infection). Cell type and time point are not known.

This clonotype was counted many times. The V and J genes are TRBV6-4 and TRBJ2-3; the match to TRBD2 covers 10 bases. V shed 0 bases and J 4 bases; nucleotides not matched to a gene: 1. Germline values: CDR1 MRHNA, CDR2 SNTAGT. CDR3 length equals 15 residues. The CDR3 protein is CASSDSAGGPDTQYF. DNA for the CDR3: TGTGCCAGCAGTGACTCAGCGGGGGGGCCAGATACGCAGTATTTT.

This clonotype was seen only a few times. The chain combines TRBV4-1 with TRBJ2-3; possibly TRBD2 for D (6 bases). Germline V gene data show CDR1 as MGHRA and CDR2 as YSYEKL. The CDR3 runs 18 residues. Trimming left V 3 bases short and J 2 bases short, with 21 bases between. CDR3 DNA: TGCGCCAGCAGCCATGGCCCTCCGGGACTTCGGGCCACAGATACGCAGTATTTT. It is translated as CASSHGPPGLRATDTQYF.

CDR3 loop: CASSSPSVAFTGELFF. The CDR3 DNA is TGTGCCAGCAGCTCCCCTAGCGTAGCGTTCACCGGGGAGCTGTTTTTT. This chain uses TRBV7-9 with TRBJ2-2; tentative D call: TRBD2 (6 bases). CDR1 SEHNR and CDR2 FQNEAQ come from the germline V gene (reference sequence). Trimming took off 4 bases at V and 4 bases at J, with 16 bases between the two ends. CDR3 size: 16 residues.

V usage is TRBV5-1 and J usage is TRBJ2-2, with 10 positions matching TRBD1. The CDR3 contains 13 residues. Germline CDR1 and CDR2: SGHRS and YFSETQ. Unmatched junction bases numbered 3, after V lost 7 bases and J lost 6 bases. The DNA for the CDR3 is TGCGCCAGCCGACAGGGGGCCTCCGGGGAGCTGTTTTTT. Its protein product is CASRQGASGELFF.

The chain uses TRBV12-3 or TRBV12-4 and TRBJ2-1; D tentatively reads TRBD1 or TRBD2 (7 bases each). V was trimmed by 7 bases and J by 10 bases, leaving 17 bases between them. CDR3 length: 13 amino acids. Here the CDR3 reads CASTPGGAVEQFF. CDR3 nucleotide sequence: TGTGCCAGCACTCCAGGGGGGGCTGTAGAGCAGTTCTTC.

This clonotype occurred many times. The genes are TRBV2 and TRBJ2-7; 10 bases fit TRBD2. This CDR3 contains 12 residues. V lost 8 bases, J lost 3 bases, and 1 base stayed unmatched. Germline V gene data show CDR1 as SNHLY and CDR2 as FYNNEI. CDR3: CASGTSDYEQYF. The CDR3 DNA reads TGTGCCAGCGGGACTAGCGACTACGAGCAGTACTTC.

The V call is TRBV6-1, the J call TRBJ2-1; maybe TRBD1 (5 bases). Per the germline V gene, CDR1 is MNHNS and CDR2 is SASEGT. This CDR3 comprises 14 residues. V was clipped by 0 bases and J by 6 bases, with 9 bases between them. CDR3 nucleotide sequence: TGTGCCAGCAGTGAAGCAGGGGTACGCAATGAGCAGTTCTTC. It is translated as CASSEAGVRNEQFF.

This clonotype was seen many times. The V call is TRBV3-1, the J call TRBJ1-2; the D gene is possibly TRBD1 (5 bases). The CDR3 runs to 15 residues. Germline CDR1 LGHDT, CDR2 YNNKEL (reference sequence). Trimming left V 1 base short and J 5 bases short, with 14 bases between. Here the CDR3 DNA reads TGTGCCAGCAGCCAAGGCCGGGGGGTGGAGTATGGCTACACCTTC. It encodes CASSQGRGVEYGYTF.

This clonotype was counted only a few times. The chain recombines TRBV12-3 or TRBV12-4 with TRBJ1-2, with D unresolved. The CDR3 extends over 13 amino acids. V was trimmed by 2 bases and J by 8 bases, leaving 12 bases between them. CDR3 loop: CASSLSALWGYTF. The DNA of the CDR3 is TGTGCCAGCAGTTTAAGCGCCCTTTGGGGCTACACCTTC.

The V gene is TRBV6-1, the J gene TRBJ2-1, with 8 bases lining up with TRBD1. Germline CDR1 is MNHNS and CDR2 is SASEGT. CDR3 length equals 15 residues. With V trimmed by 6 bases and J by 9 bases, 13 bases remained unmatched. The DNA of the CDR3 is TGTGCCAGCAGCTCCGGACAGGGTTACAAGCCTGAGCAGTTCTTC. Translating it yields CASSSGQGYKPEQFF.

The chain combines TRBV20-1 with TRBJ2-5; no clear D gene. V lost 3 bases and J lost 7, with 15 bases in between. Germline CDR1 DFQATT, CDR2 SNEGSKA (reference sequence). This CDR3 is built from 13 residues. The CDR3 coding sequence is TGCAGTGCTAGCTATGCACTCCTCTTGACCCAGTACTTC. Translated, it gives CSASYALLLTQYF.

The V call is TRBV12-3 or TRBV12-4, the J call TRBJ2-1; D is unresolved. Trimming stripped 6 bases from V and 8 bases from J, with 17 bases between. The CDR3 has 14 residues. The CDR3 nucleotides read TGTGCCAGCAGCCCCGCGTCGGGTCCGTATGAGCAGTTCTTC. It is translated as CASSPASGPYEQFF.

The V gene is TRBV7-2, the J gene TRBJ2-2, with 7 bases fitting TRBD2. The ends lost 2 bases at V and 4 bases at J; junction bases unmatched: 4. The CDR3 has 15 residues. Germline V gene lookup returns CDR1 SGHTA and CDR2 FQGNSA. In DNA, the CDR3 is TGTGCCAGCAGCTTACCGGGACTATTCACCGGGGAGCTGTTTTTT. This translates into CASSLPGLFTGELFF.

The chain has TRBV20-1 and TRBJ2-1; possible D gene TRBD1, 6 bases. The CDR3 sequence is 15 residues long. The germline V gene encodes CDR1 DFQATT and CDR2 SNEGSKA (reference sequence). Trimming left V 8 bases short and J 2 bases short, with 19 bases between. The CDR3: CSLRALDRAYNEQFF. CDR3 DNA: TGCAGTCTACGAGCTTTGGACAGAGCCTACAATGAGCAGTTCTTC.

In its sample, this clonotype was seen a few times. The chain employs TRBV5-1 and TRBJ1-1; perhaps TRBD1 as D (6 bases). The germline V gene has CDR1 SGHRS and CDR2 YFSETQ. The CDR3 loop spans 15 amino acids. The V end was cut by 4 bases, the J end by 4 bases, with 17 bases between. The CDR3, as DNA: TGCGCCAGCAGCCCCAGGACAGCCGGGGGCACTGAAGCTTTCTTT. This gives the protein CASSPRTAGGTEAFF.

CDR3 DNA: TGCGCCAGCAGCTCTGCTAGGGCGGATACGCAGTATTTT. Its translation: CASSSARADTQYF. The rearrangement joins TRBV5-1 to TRBJ2-3; no definite D call. In germline, CDR1 is SGHRS, CDR2 YFSETQ. The V end lost 3 bases, the J end lost 6 bases, and 11 bases lay between the germline ends. CDR3 length: 13 residues.